This T cell receptor (beta chain) emerged from a study of T cell repertoires in cytomegalovirus infection. This clonotype has a handful of counts. The germline gives CDR1 SEHNR, CDR2 FQNEAQ (reference sequence). The CDR3 is 13 residues long. V was trimmed by 11 bases and J by 0 bases, leaving 10 bases between them. TCRdb processed the reads anew with MiXCR; each CDR3 protein has one entry. The sample contains hundreds of thousands of distinct CDR3 sequences, 20% to 25% of which appear only once. The chain is built from TRBV7-9 and TRBJ1-4; D perhaps matches TRBD1 (5 bases). This receptor was obtained from a human donor in good health (CMV status not recorded). Some clones in this sample may be carry-over from other donors' samples. Sequencing was carried out using CD8+ T cells from PBMCs. This chain's CDR3 is CALGTTTNEKLFF. CDR3 DNA sequence: TGTGCCCTAGGGACTACAACTAATGAAAAACTGTTTTTT. Looking up the rest from reference TRBV7-9 and TRBJ1-4 gives the full variable domain: DTGVSQNPRHKITKRGQNVTFRCDPISEHNRLYWYRQTLGQGPEFLTYFQNEAQLEKSRLLSDRFSAERPKGSFSTLEIQRTEQGDSAMYLCALGTTTNEKLFFGSGTQLSVL.